This TCR beta chain came from a study of T cell responses to AZD1222 COVID-19 vaccine. Assay used: immunoSEQ multiplex PCR; TCRdb lists only in-frame clones, some missing. Counted here are about 67,000 clones, 80% to 85% occurring once; the ten biggest clones make up roughly 20%. As to this clone: Its specificity is unknown.

Points from the study as a whole: Along spike, vaccine-associated CD4 TCRs were found throughout, with dominance at 160-218 and 743-854. Without day 14 samples, only post-peak T cell repertoires were studied. Targeting of unmutated variant regions was reportedly seen in nearly half of spike-specific TCRs. Among the donors, most were white British and more were female, and clonal diversity was possibly underestimated.

Germline V lookup: CDR1 SGHNT, CDR2 YENEEA. This CDR3 region has 12 residues. Deletions cut 5 bases from V and 3 bases from J, with 5 bases between. The sequence was collected from an adult in good health. This chain connects TRBV11-3 to TRBJ1-3; D is unclear. The sample here was peripheral blood, taken on day 0 of AZD1222 vaccination. CDR3: CASSQDGNTIYF. The CDR3 nucleotides read TGTGCCAGCAGCCAAGATGGAAACACCATATATTTT.